Listed below are T cell receptor beta chains from one sample, sequenced in a study of OX40 agonist ivuxolimab in advanced cancers. Using immunoSEQ multiplex PCR, the repertoire was profiled, and TCRdb retains in-frame clones only, with some absent. The table records 70,000 to 75,000 clones, 85% to 90% of them present only once. The sample here was CD4+ or CD8+ T cells sorted from blood, taken in a trial of the OX40 agonist ivuxolimab. The receptors here all came from an adult with an advanced solid tumor such as melanoma, head and neck, liver or kidney cancer. The CDR3 runs from the conserved cysteine through the conserved F or W. D genes are given only for firm matches. The size entry is marked missing in some rows and otherwise reads once, few, many or a size class.

size: NA; D: TRBD2; V: TRBV6-6; length: 16; J: TRBJ2-3; CDR3: CASSRLAGKSTDTQYF; DNA: TGTGCCAGCAGTCGTCTAGCGGGGAAGAGCACAGATACGCAGTATTTT
size: NA; D: NA; V: TRBV29-1; length: 13; J: TRBJ2-3; CDR3: CSVVGRGVSTQYF; DNA: TGCAGCGTTGTTGGCAGGGGGGTATCTACGCAGTATTTT
size: NA; D: NA; V: TRBV6-1; length: 15; J: TRBJ1-5; CDR3: CASSDVSSGNQPQHF; DNA: TGTGCCAGCAGTGACGTGAGTTCGGGGAATCAGCCCCAGCATTTT
size: NA; D: NA; V: TRBV6-5; length: 14; J: TRBJ2-3; CDR3: CASSYGWAADTQYF; DNA: TGTGCCAGCAGTTACGGGTGGGCAGCAGATACGCAGTATTTT
size: few; D: NA; V: TRBV27; length: 16; J: TRBJ2-2; CDR3: CASSSFRLGNTGELFF; DNA: TGTGCCAGCAGTTCCTTCCGACTAGGCAACACCGGGGAGCTGTTTTTT
size: NA; D: NA; V: TRBV6-5; length: 14; J: TRBJ1-5; CDR3: CASRPGPADQPQHF; DNA: TGTGCCAGCCGTCCCGGCCCCGCGGATCAGCCCCAGCATTTT
size: NA; D: NA; V: TRBV27; length: 15; J: TRBJ1-5; CDR3: CASTPTWPSNQPQHF; DNA: TGTGCCAGCACCCCCACCTGGCCCAGCAATCAGCCCCAGCATTTT
size: NA; D: NA; V: TRBV5-6; length: 18; J: TRBJ1-2; CDR3: CASSSPIVVRVIDYGYTF; DNA: TGTGCCAGCAGCTCGCCTATCGTAGTCAGGGTTATCGACTATGGCTACACCTTC
size: NA; D: NA; V: TRBV5-4; length: 13; J: TRBJ2-5; CDR3: CASSFRERETQYF; DNA: TGTGCCAGCAGCTTCCGGGAGCGAGAGACCCAGTACTTC
size: NA; D: TRBD2; V: TRBV19; length: 13; J: TRBJ2-1; CDR3: CATIAGAYNEQFF; DNA: TGTGCCACCATAGCGGGGGCCTACAATGAGCAGTTCTTC
size: NA; D: NA; V: TRBV12-5; length: 15; J: TRBJ2-2; CDR3: CASAWGAANTGELFF; DNA: TGTGCTAGTGCATGGGGGGCCGCGAACACCGGGGAGCTGTTTTTT
size: NA; D: TRBD2; V: TRBV5-1; length: 16; J: TRBJ2-3; CDR3: CASSTSGGPRVDTQYF; DNA: TGCGCCAGCAGCACTAGCGGGGGCCCGAGGGTAGATACGCAGTATTTT
size: NA; D: TRBD2; V: TRBV29-1; length: 16; J: TRBJ2-5; CDR3: CSVEVAGLAGLETQYF; DNA: TGCAGCGTTGAAGTCGCCGGTCTAGCGGGGCTGGAGACCCAGTACTTC
size: NA; D: TRBD2; V: TRBV10-2; length: 15; J: TRBJ2-7; CDR3: CASTLTSGAGYEQYF; DNA: TGCGCCAGCACTTTGACTAGCGGGGCGGGGTACGAGCAGTACTTC
size: NA; D: TRBD1; V: TRBV19; length: 14; J: TRBJ1-5; CDR3: CASSPQTGHQPQHF; DNA: TGTGCCAGTAGTCCCCAGACAGGGCATCAGCCCCAGCATTTT
size: NA; D: NA; V: TRBV7-9; length: 16; J: TRBJ1-1; CDR3: CASSANFGGDGTEAFF; DNA: TGTGCCAGCAGCGCCAATTTTGGAGGCGACGGCACTGAAGCTTTCTTT
size: NA; D: TRBD1; V: TRBV5-6; length: 13; J: TRBJ1-2; CDR3: CASSLRDRVGYTF; DNA: TGTGCCAGCAGCCTCCGGGACAGGGTTGGCTACACCTTC
size: NA; D: TRBD1; V: TRBV5-6; length: 13; J: TRBJ1-1; CDR3: CASRWGQGTEAFF; DNA: TGTGCCAGCAGATGGGGACAGGGCACTGAAGCTTTCTTT
size: NA; D: NA; V: TRBV4-1; length: 18; J: TRBJ1-3; CDR3: CASSQARGSSISGNTIYF; DNA: TGCGCCAGCAGCCAAGCGCGGGGCAGTTCAATCTCTGGAAACACCATATATTTT
size: once; D: NA; V: TRBV18; length: 12; J: TRBJ1-1; CDR3: CASFATNTEAFF; DNA: TGTGCCAGCTTCGCCACGAACACTGAAGCTTTCTTT
size: NA; D: NA; V: TRBV28; length: 15; J: TRBJ2-5; CDR3: CASSPATSGSETQYF; DNA: TGTGCCAGCAGTCCGGCTACGTCGGGGTCCGAGACCCAGTACTTC
size: NA; D: NA; V: TRBV2; length: 14; J: TRBJ2-7; CDR3: CASGGGTSTYEQYF; DNA: TGTGCCAGCGGTGGTGGAACCTCTACCTACGAGCAGTACTTC
size: NA; D: NA; V: TRBV27; length: 14; J: TRBJ1-1; CDR3: CASSLSQGGTEAFF; DNA: TGTGCCAGCAGTTTATCGCAAGGGGGAACTGAAGCTTTCTTT
size: NA; D: NA; V: TRBV29-1; length: 12; J: TRBJ2-7; CDR3: CSVFDRTYEQYF; DNA: TGCAGCGTTTTCGACAGGACCTACGAGCAGTACTTC
size: NA; D: NA; V: TRBV12-2; length: 17; J: TRBJ1-1; CDR3: CASRLGCRKVKNTEAFF; DNA: TGTGCAAGTCGCTTAGGTTGCAGGAAGGTAAAAAACACTGAAGCTTTCTTT
size: NA; D: TRBD2; V: TRBV7-6; length: 16; J: TRBJ2-7; CDR3: CASSLGVAGGNYEQYF; DNA: TGTGCCAGCAGCTTAGGAGTTGCGGGAGGGAACTACGAGCAGTACTTC
size: NA; D: TRBD1; V: TRBV9; length: 14; J: TRBJ2-5; CDR3: CASSANRGRETQYF; DNA: TGTGCCAGCAGCGCAAACAGGGGGCGGGAGACCCAGTACTTC
size: NA; D: NA; V: TRBV18; length: 14; J: TRBJ1-2; CDR3: CASSPGQRPEGYTF; DNA: TGTGCCAGCTCACCTGGACAGAGGCCGGAGGGCTACACCTTC
size: NA; D: TRBD2; V: TRBV18; length: 16; J: TRBJ2-2; CDR3: CASSPRRGTDTGELFF; DNA: TGTGCCAGCTCACCACGGCGGGGGACGGACACCGGGGAGCTGTTTTTT
size: NA; D: NA; V: TRBV21-1; length: 17; J: TRBJ2-3; CDR3: CASTTPRTSGRTDTQYF; DNA: TGTGCCAGCACCACCCCCCGGACTAGCGGGCGCACAGATACGCAGTATTTT
size: NA; D: TRBD2; V: TRBV10-3; length: 14; J: TRBJ2-5; CDR3: CAISGGGTIETQYF; DNA: TGTGCCATCAGTGGCGGGGGGACCATCGAGACCCAGTACTTC
size: once; D: NA; V: TRBV27; length: 16; J: TRBJ1-3; CDR3: CASSFRPGGAGNTIYF; DNA: TGTGCCAGCAGTTTCCGGCCAGGAGGGGCTGGAAACACCATATATTTT
size: NA; D: NA; V: TRBV11-3; length: 14; J: TRBJ2-7; CDR3: CASSPGGVRGEQYF; DNA: TGTGCCAGCAGCCCGGGCGGGGTACGGGGCGAGCAGTACTTC
size: NA; D: TRBD1; V: TRBV7-7; length: 15; J: TRBJ2-2; CDR3: CASSLDRVDTGELFF; DNA: TGTGCTAGCAGCTTAGACAGGGTGGACACCGGGGAGCTGTTTTTT
size: NA; D: NA; V: TRBV28; length: 10; J: TRBJ2-1; CDR3: CASSYGEQFF; DNA: TGTGCCAGCAGTTATGGTGAGCAGTTCTTC
size: NA; D: TRBD2; V: TRBV5-1; length: 15; J: TRBJ2-7; CDR3: CASSLMGSGTYEQYF; DNA: TGCGCCAGCAGCTTGATGGGTAGCGGGACCTACGAGCAGTACTTC
size: NA; D: NA; V: TRBV6-5; length: 15; J: TRBJ2-2; CDR3: CASSYSQGSTGELFF; DNA: TGTGCCAGCAGTTATTCCCAGGGGTCCACCGGGGAGCTGTTTTTT
size: once; D: NA; V: TRBV5-3; length: 17; J: TRBJ2-3; CDR3: CARSLEVFSIRADTQYF; DNA: TGTGCCAGAAGCTTGGAAGTATTCTCGATTCGGGCAGATACGCAGTATTTT
size: NA; D: NA; V: TRBV2; length: 14; J: TRBJ2-7; CDR3: CASREGEGVYEQYF; DNA: TGTGCCAGCAGGGAGGGGGAAGGCGTTTACGAGCAGTACTTC
size: NA; D: NA; V: TRBV5-4; length: 14; J: TRBJ2-4; CDR3: CASTTMGGSDIQYF; DNA: TGTGCCAGCACCACCATGGGCGGATCGGACATTCAGTACTTC
size: NA; D: NA; V: TRBV6-4; length: 13; J: TRBJ2-7; CDR3: CASSSSDGYEQYF; DNA: TGTGCCAGCAGTTCCTCGGACGGTTACGAGCAGTACTTC
size: NA; D: NA; V: TRBV5-1; length: 12; J: TRBJ2-5; CDR3: CASRPEQETQYF; DNA: TGCGCCAGCAGGCCAGAACAAGAGACCCAGTACTTC
size: once; D: NA; V: TRBV28; length: 16; J: TRBJ2-1; CDR3: CASSSSGVSSYNEQFF; DNA: TGTGCCAGCAGTTCCTCAGGTGTCAGCTCCTACAATGAGCAGTTCTTC
size: NA; D: NA; V: TRBV5-1; length: 14; J: TRBJ1-4; CDR3: CASSFGGFGEKLFF; DNA: TGCGCCAGCAGCTTTGGGGGGTTTGGGGAAAAACTGTTTTTT
size: once; D: NA; V: TRBV6-1; length: 12; J: TRBJ2-7; CDR3: CASRDENYEQYF; DNA: TGTGCCAGCAGGGACGAAAACTACGAGCAGTACTTC
size: NA; D: TRBD1; V: TRBV27; length: 15; J: TRBJ2-2; CDR3: CASNRTGGNTGELFF; DNA: TGTGCCAGCAACCGGACAGGGGGAAACACCGGGGAGCTGTTTTTT
size: NA; D: NA; V: TRBV7-2; length: 13; J: TRBJ1-4; CDR3: CASSLKAREKLFF; DNA: TGTGCCAGCAGCTTGAAGGCGAGGGAAAAACTGTTTTTT
size: NA; D: TRBD2; V: TRBV11-1; length: 16; J: TRBJ2-5; CDR3: CASSARTSGGQETQYF; DNA: TGTGCCAGCAGCGCACGGACTAGCGGGGGCCAAGAGACCCAGTACTTC
size: NA; D: TRBD2; V: TRBV5-6; length: 17; J: TRBJ2-3; CDR3: CASSLPGAAGGSDTQYF; DNA: TGTGCCAGCAGCTTGCCGGGGGCAGCGGGGGGGAGTGATACGCAGTATTTT
size: NA; D: NA; V: TRBV14; length: 16; J: TRBJ1-2; CDR3: CASSQDLGRAGYGYTF; DNA: TGTGCCAGCAGCCAAGATCTTGGCAGGGCGGGCTATGGCTACACCTTC
size: NA; D: NA; V: TRBV9; length: 14; J: TRBJ1-1; CDR3: CASSVVAGNTEAFF; DNA: TGTGCCAGCAGCGTAGTAGCTGGTAACACTGAAGCTTTCTTT
size: NA; D: TRBD1; V: TRBV6-6; length: 15; J: TRBJ2-7; CDR3: CASRPSGRGKGEQYF; DNA: TGTGCCAGCAGGCCCAGCGGCAGGGGGAAGGGCGAGCAGTACTTC
size: NA; D: NA; V: TRBV7-2; length: 14; J: TRBJ1-6; CDR3: CASSLVQNNSPLHF; DNA: TGTGCCAGCAGCTTAGTACAGAATAATTCACCCCTCCACTTT